The T cell receptor (beta chain) under discussion was sequenced for a study of CD8 T cells in Susac syndrome. Trimming took off 3 bases at V and 7 bases at J, with 13 bases between the two ends. Looked up from germline, CDR1 is SGHDT and CDR2 is YYEEEE. The CDR3 is 13 amino acids. Reverse transcription of about 0.5 to 1 ug RNA used random hexamers. Amplification of TCR beta CDR3 across 54 Vbeta and 13 Jbeta was performed with immunoSEQ multiplex PCR. TCRdb redid the calling of the immunoSEQ multiplex PCR reads with MiXCR, one entry per CDR3 protein. In the table there are around 200,000 distinct CDR3 sequences, 80% to 95% of which are singletons.

The clonotype originates from a human donor with multiple sclerosis. Specimen: CD8+ T cells from PBMCs. The chain carries TRBV5-6 and TRBJ1-2, with TRBD1 as a possible D gene (5 bases). CDR3 residues: CASSWGVGSGYTF. CDR3 DNA: TGTGCCAGCAGCTGGGGGGTAGGGAGTGGCTACACCTTC. The full variable domain, completed using reference TRBV5-6 and TRBJ1-2, is DAGVTQSPTHLIKTRGQQVTLRCSPKSGHDTVSWYQQALGQGPQFIFQYYEEEERQRGNFPDRFSGHQFPNYSSELNVNALLLGDSALYLCASSWGVGSGYTFGSGTRLTVV.